This TCR beta chain derives from a study of CD4 T cells in relation to SARS-CoV-2 and coronaviruses. Study overall: A couple of subjects were Hispanic; patients were seven to nine males and a handful of females.

From germline, CDR1 is SGHNT and CDR2 YYREEE (reference sequence). The CDR3 runs 15 residues. Trimming removed 0 bases from V and 6 bases from J; junction bases left unmatched: 3. Turning to this clone: Its specificity is unknown.

TCRdb's table, derived via immunoSEQ multiplex PCR, lists solely in-frame clones and lacks some. The sample has around 40,000 clones, over 75% seen once. The TCR was taken from an adult with COVID-19. The chain uses TRBV5-4 and TRBJ2-1; 10 bases fit TRBD2. The material sequenced was naive CD4+ T cells from PBMCs, cultured in vitro. Noted subset: naive CD4+ T cells isolated by negative enrichment. In nucleotides, the CDR3 is TGTGCCAGCAGCTTGGGAGGACTAGCGGCCAATGAGCAGTTCTTC. Encoded protein: CASSLGGLAANEQFF.